This TCR beta chain was retrieved from a study of blood T cell repertoires in COVID-19 (dated by TCRdb to the early 2020s). In terms of the full investigation: Samples from collaborators originated in the United States, Italy and Spain and spanned both the acute and convalescent phases of COVID-19. The material from the prospective study consisted of cDNA or gDNA derived from T cells, B-cell-depleted T cells, or PBMCs. Subjects who had been exposed to COVID-19, were actively infected with it, or had recovered from it provided the deeply sampled blood TCRbeta repertoires that made up the dataset. The repertoires were released in a freely available public database meant as a resource for research on the immune response to SARS-CoV-2. The samples were drawn from two sources: the first 160 participants of the ongoing ImmuneRACE study, and 1,254 subjects contributed by 6 global collaborators. Sample metadata almost always included a de-identified subject ID, COVID-19 status, age in years and sex. HLA class I and class II types, where available, came from metadata supplied by the sample provider rather than from assay-based typing.

From the cysteine up to the phenylalanine, the CDR3 has a length of 15 residues. Only the CDR3 region is kept as DNA, spanning 45 bases read in frame from base 1. Via the germline V gene, CDR1 is SGHAT and CDR2 FQNNGV. V loses 0 bases, J loses 4 bases, and the germline ends lie 12 bases apart. Comments on this clone: Its specific antigen is unknown. The sample holds no much larger clone one base away, and base qualities are not on file.

The immunoSEQ Assay, a bias-controlled multiplex PCR, was used to amplify TCRbeta CDR3 regions from genomic DNA. Regarding the original processing steps: The number of nucleated cells in each sample was estimated by amplification of reference gene primers within the assay. Sequence reads were collapsed and filtered to measure the absolute abundance of every unique TCRbeta CDR3 rearrangement. Productive Simpson clonality was computed per sample as the square root of Simpson's diversity index over productive rearrangements. Here the immuneACCESS table is served through TCRdb, limited to in-frame sequences with V and J called. Missing clones are a known gap in these copies; in checked studies unresolved V genes cover under half, and the rest lacks a known reason. D and trimming come from the DNA, and the V and J calls and clone size come from that table. The sample table holds some 140,000 clones, of which around 83% were seen once. Together, the top ten hold around 10% of the sample.

On the study overall, not on this receptor specifically: Clinical and demographic metadata were provided uncurated, with the amount varying by source and participant.

One collaborating source in Seattle enrolled patients while the patients were actively infected and followed the patients over time throughout the course of disease. The collaborating institutions used their own protocols to collect whole blood in K2EDTA tubes. For TCRbeta analysis, collaborators shipped samples as frozen whole blood, isolated PBMCs, or DNA extracted from either of those sample types. Sample: peripheral blood. This clonotype originated in a woman aged 55 to 70 with COVID-19, enrolled during active disease. The chain is encoded by TRBV11-2 joined to TRBJ2-5; TRBD2 is possibly the D segment (6 matching bases). The base sequence is TGTGCCAGCAGCTTAGAGCGGGGAAAGGGAGAGACCCAGTACTTC. This codes for CASSLERGKGETQYF.